A selection of T cell receptor delta chains follows, all from one sample in a study of DNA immune sequencing with unique molecular identifiers. TCRdb reanalyzed the multiplex PCR reads using CATT. The profile shows about 420 delta-chain clones, around 30% of them singletons. Sequencing was performed on buffy coat blood. These receptors were obtained from a human donor in good health. The CDR3 runs from the conserved cysteine through the conserved F or W. The D gene is left open where the match is weak. Expanded clones get a size class; other rows say once, few or many, or leave the size out.

CACDTFPLGWGDKLIF TGTGCCTGTGACACCTTTCCACTAGGGTGGGGGGATAAACTCATCTTT TRDJ1 - TRDV2 -
CACDTAQGAIGSSWDTRQMFF TGTGCCTGTGACACCGCGCAGGGGGCCATCGGAAGCTCCTGGGACACCCGACAGATGTTTTTC TRDJ3 large TRDV2 -
CAASSLLLLQTGDTDKLIF TGTGCAGCAAGCAGCCTTTTATTATTACAAACTGGGGACACCGATAAACTCATCTTT TRDJ1 medium-sized TRAV23/DV6 TRDD3
CALGLPSRPHSYWGTPSDKLIF TGTGCTCTTGGGTTGCCTTCCCGACCCCATTCTTACTGGGGTACTCCGTCCGATAAACTCATCTTT TRDJ1 medium-sized TRDV1 -
CALGELYTF TGTGCTCTTGGGGAACTCTACACTTTT TRDJ1 - TRDV1 -
CALRPFPAFLRLELIF TGTGCTCTTCGGCCCTTCCCGGCCTTCCTACGGTTAGAGCTCATCTTT TRDJ1 - TRDV1 TRDD2
CACDPVEIRRSQRHKLIF TGTGCCTGTGACCCCGTGGAGATACGTCGGTCCCAACGTCATAAACTCATCTTT TRDJ1 large TRDV2 -
CALGELTFVSRWGLSSYTDKLIF TGTGCTCTTGGGGAACTAACTTTCGTAAGTCGCTGGGGGCTGTCTTCTTACACCGATAAACTCATCTTT TRDJ1 large TRDV1 TRDD3
CALGPCPGGLRVWRYTDKLIF TGTGCTCTTGGGCCATGTCCCGGGGGCCTACGAGTCTGGAGGTACACCGATAAACTCATCTTT TRDJ1 few TRDV1 -
CACDTAGGPSSSWDTRQMFF TGTGCCTGTGACACCGCTGGGGGCCCCAGTAGCTCCTGGGACACCCGACAGATGTTTTTC TRDJ3 large TRDV2 TRDD3
CACDTVFLGSVGATDKLIF TGTGCCTGTGACACCGTATTCTTGGGGTCGGTGGGGGCTACCGATAAACTCATCTTT TRDJ1 large TRDV2 -
CACDTVALGDTSLDTDKLIF TGTGCCTGTGACACCGTAGCGCTGGGGGATACCTCCCTGGACACCGATAAACTCATCTTT TRDJ1 large TRDV2 TRDD3
CACDKLGWGIPSGDKLIF TGTGCCTGTGACAAGTTGGGCTGGGGGATACCATCGGGCGATAAACTCATCTTT TRDJ1 medium-sized TRDV2 TRDD3
CACDTVGGYSKLIF TGTGCCTGTGACACCGTTGGGGGATACTCAAAACTCATCTTT TRDJ1 medium-sized TRDV2 TRDD3
CALGEGLMGDRMKNTDKLIF TGTGCTCTTGGGGAAGGCCTAATGGGGGATCGGATGAAAAACACCGATAAACTCATCTTT TRDJ1 once TRDV1 TRDD3
CACDTVWGGNTDKLIF TGTGCCTGTGACACCGTCTGGGGAGGGAACACCGATAAACTCATCTTT TRDJ1 large TRDV2 -